A selection of T cell receptor beta chains follows, all from one sample in a study of shared clonotypes between healthy human individuals. This table comes from immunoSEQ multiplex PCR, and its TCRdb copy is limited to in-frame clones, with some not included. The data show roughly 640,000 clones, with about 74% seen just once and about 1.7% held by the top ten. Sequencing was carried out using memory CD4+ T cells sorted from blood. All receptors derive from a woman aged 25 to 39 in good health. Each CDR3 is given with its conserved first and last residue. The D gene is left open where the match is weak. Not all rows give a size; the values are once, few, many and, for expanded clones, a class.

v_gene: TRBV19; j_gene: TRBJ2-4; d_gene: TRBD1; abundance: NA; CDR3aa: CASSPLTGVSGAKNIQYF; CDR3nt: TGTGCCAGTAGTCCGTTGACAGGGGTTAGTGGGGCCAAAAACATTCAGTACTTC
v_gene: TRBV19; j_gene: TRBJ1-1; d_gene: NA; abundance: NA; CDR3aa: CASSIDRLNAFF; CDR3nt: TGTGCCAGTAGTATTGACAGGCTTAATGCTTTCTTT
v_gene: TRBV30; j_gene: TRBJ1-3; d_gene: NA; abundance: NA; CDR3aa: CAWSISSGNTIYF; CDR3nt: TGTGCCTGGTCGATAAGCTCTGGAAACACCATATATTTT
v_gene: TRBV5-1; j_gene: TRBJ2-1; d_gene: NA; abundance: NA; CDR3aa: CASSAQAALYNEQFF; CDR3nt: TGCGCCAGCAGCGCCCAAGCGGCACTCTACAATGAGCAGTTCTTC
v_gene: TRBV11-2; j_gene: TRBJ2-2; d_gene: TRBD1; abundance: many; CDR3aa: CASSQRDRGLNYNTGELFF; CDR3nt: TGTGCCAGCAGCCAGAGGGACAGGGGGCTAAATTATAACACCGGGGAGCTGTTTTTT
v_gene: TRBV6-1; j_gene: TRBJ2-1; d_gene: TRBD2; abundance: NA; CDR3aa: CASSEKRGNEQFF; CDR3nt: TGTGCCAGCAGTGAAAAGCGGGGGAATGAGCAGTTCTTC
v_gene: TRBV5-1; j_gene: TRBJ2-6; d_gene: NA; abundance: few; CDR3aa: CASSLEGYSGANVLTF; CDR3nt: TGCGCCAGCAGCTTGGAAGGGTACTCTGGGGCCAACGTCCTGACTTTC
v_gene: TRBV5-4; j_gene: TRBJ2-2; d_gene: TRBD1; abundance: NA; CDR3aa: CASSPSRPGTGGQGRELFF; CDR3nt: TGTGCCAGCAGCCCAAGCCGGCCCGGGACAGGGGGCCAAGGCAGGGAGCTGTTTTTT
v_gene: TRBV7-2; j_gene: TRBJ2-7; d_gene: TRBD2; abundance: few; CDR3aa: CASSLGLAGSYEQYF; CDR3nt: TGTGCCAGCAGCTTAGGCCTAGCGGGGTCCTACGAGCAGTACTTC
v_gene: TRBV5-6; j_gene: TRBJ2-3; d_gene: NA; abundance: NA; CDR3aa: CASSLLAVHTDTQYF; CDR3nt: TGTGCCAGCAGCTTGTTGGCCGTGCACACAGATACGCAGTATTTT
v_gene: TRBV28; j_gene: TRBJ1-4; d_gene: NA; abundance: NA; CDR3aa: CASRQSLGQRPRLNEKLFF; CDR3nt: TGTGCCAGCAGGCAGAGCCTAGGACAGCGCCCAAGACTCAATGAAAAACTGTTTTTT
v_gene: TRBV9; j_gene: TRBJ2-1; d_gene: NA; abundance: NA; CDR3aa: CASTMPVLAPYYNEQFF; CDR3nt: TGTGCCAGCACAATGCCCGTCCTAGCGCCCTACTACAATGAGCAGTTCTTC
v_gene: TRBV25-1; j_gene: TRBJ2-5; d_gene: NA; abundance: NA; CDR3aa: CASSPGQFGEETQYF; CDR3nt: TGTGCCAGCAGTCCGGGGCAGTTTGGTGAAGAGACCCAGTACTTC
v_gene: TRBV15; j_gene: TRBJ2-1; d_gene: TRBD2; abundance: once; CDR3aa: CATSRLAGVNEQFF; CDR3nt: TGTGCCACCAGCAGACTAGCGGGAGTCAATGAGCAGTTCTTC
v_gene: TRBV14; j_gene: TRBJ2-7; d_gene: TRBD1; abundance: NA; CDR3aa: CASSRGTGAGKQYF; CDR3nt: TGTGCCAGCAGCCGAGGTACAGGGGCTGGGAAGCAGTACTTC
v_gene: TRBV5-1; j_gene: TRBJ2-1; d_gene: TRBD2; abundance: few; CDR3aa: CASSFSSSGYNEQFF; CDR3nt: TGCGCCAGCAGCTTTTCTTCTAGCGGATACAATGAGCAGTTCTTC